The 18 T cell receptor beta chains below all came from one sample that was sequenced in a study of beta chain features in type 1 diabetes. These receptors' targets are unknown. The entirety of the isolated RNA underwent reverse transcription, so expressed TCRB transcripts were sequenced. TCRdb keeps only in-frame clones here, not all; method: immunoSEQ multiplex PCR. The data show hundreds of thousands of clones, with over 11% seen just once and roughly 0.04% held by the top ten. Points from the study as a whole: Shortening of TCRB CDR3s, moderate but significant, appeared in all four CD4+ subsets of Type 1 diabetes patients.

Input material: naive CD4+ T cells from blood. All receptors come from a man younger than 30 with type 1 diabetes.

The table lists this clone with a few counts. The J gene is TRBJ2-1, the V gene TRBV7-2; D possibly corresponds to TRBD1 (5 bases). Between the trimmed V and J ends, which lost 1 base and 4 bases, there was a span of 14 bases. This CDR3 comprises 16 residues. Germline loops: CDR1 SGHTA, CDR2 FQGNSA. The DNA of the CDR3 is TGTGCCAGCAGCTTAGTAGGGGTCAGATCATACAATGAGCAGTTCTTC. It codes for CASSLVGVRSYNEQFF.

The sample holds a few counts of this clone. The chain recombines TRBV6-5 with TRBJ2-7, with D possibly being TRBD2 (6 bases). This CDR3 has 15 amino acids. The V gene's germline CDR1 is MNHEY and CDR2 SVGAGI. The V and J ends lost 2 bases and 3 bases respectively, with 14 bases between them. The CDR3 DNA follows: TGTGCCAGCAGTTACGATTGGGACTCCAGCTACGAGCAGTACTTC. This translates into CASSYDWDSSYEQYF.

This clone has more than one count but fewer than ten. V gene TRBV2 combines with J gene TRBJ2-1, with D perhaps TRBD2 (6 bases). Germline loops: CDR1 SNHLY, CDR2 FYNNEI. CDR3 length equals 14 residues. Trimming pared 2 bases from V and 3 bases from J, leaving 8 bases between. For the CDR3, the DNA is TGTGCCAGCAGTGAAACGGGAGACTACAATGAGCAGTTCTTC. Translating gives CASSETGDYNEQFF.

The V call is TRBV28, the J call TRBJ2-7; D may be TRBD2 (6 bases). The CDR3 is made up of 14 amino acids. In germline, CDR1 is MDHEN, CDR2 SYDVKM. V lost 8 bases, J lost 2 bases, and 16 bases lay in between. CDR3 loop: CASCFGSTTYEQYF. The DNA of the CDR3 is TGTGCCAGCTGCTTCGGGAGTACCACCTACGAGCAGTACTTC. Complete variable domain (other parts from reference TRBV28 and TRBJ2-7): DVKVTQSSRYLVKRTGEKVFLECVQDMDHENMFWYRQDPGLGLRLIYFSYDVKMKEKGDIPEGYSVSREKKERFSLILESASTNQTSMYLCASCFGSTTYEQYFGPGTRLTVT.

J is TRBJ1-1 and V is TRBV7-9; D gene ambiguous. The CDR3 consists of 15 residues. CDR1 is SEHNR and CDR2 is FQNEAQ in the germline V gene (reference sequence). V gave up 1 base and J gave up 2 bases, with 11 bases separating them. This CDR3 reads CASSLGRHVNTEAFF. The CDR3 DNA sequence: TGTGCCAGCAGCTTAGGGCGTCACGTTAACACTGAAGCTTTCTTT.

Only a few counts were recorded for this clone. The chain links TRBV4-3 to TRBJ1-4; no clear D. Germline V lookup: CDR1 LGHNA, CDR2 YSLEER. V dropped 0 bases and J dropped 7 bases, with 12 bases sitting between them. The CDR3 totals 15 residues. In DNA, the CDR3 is TGCGCCAGCAGCCAAGATAGCCGACACGGTGAAAAACTGTTTTTT. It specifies CASSQDSRHGEKLFF.

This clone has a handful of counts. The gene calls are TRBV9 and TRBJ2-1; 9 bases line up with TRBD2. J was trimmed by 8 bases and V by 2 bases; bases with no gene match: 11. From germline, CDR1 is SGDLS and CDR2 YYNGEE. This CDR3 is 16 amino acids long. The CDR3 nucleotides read TGTGCCAGCAGCGTGGCTGGAGCGGGGGGTCAGTATGAGCAGTTCTTC. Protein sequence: CASSVAGAGGQYEQFF.

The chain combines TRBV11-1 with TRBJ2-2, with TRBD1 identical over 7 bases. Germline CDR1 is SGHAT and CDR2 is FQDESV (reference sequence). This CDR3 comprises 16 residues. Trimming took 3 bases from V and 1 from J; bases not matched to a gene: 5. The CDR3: CASSFSRGRNTGELFF. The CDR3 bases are TGTGCCAGCAGCTTTAGTAGGGGGCGGAACACCGGGGAGCTGTTTTTT.

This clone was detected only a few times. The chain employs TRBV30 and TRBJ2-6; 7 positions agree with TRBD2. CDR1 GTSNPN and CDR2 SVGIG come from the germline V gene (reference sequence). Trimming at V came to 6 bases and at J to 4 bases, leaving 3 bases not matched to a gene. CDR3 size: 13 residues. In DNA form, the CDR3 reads TGTGCCTGTACTAGCGCCGGGGCCAACGTCCTGACTTTC. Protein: CACTSAGANVLTF.

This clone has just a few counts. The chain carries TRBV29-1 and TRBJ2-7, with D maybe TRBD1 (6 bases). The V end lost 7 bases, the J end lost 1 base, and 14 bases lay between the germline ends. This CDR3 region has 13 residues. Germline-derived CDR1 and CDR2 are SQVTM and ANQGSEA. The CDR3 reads CSALTGGSYEQYF. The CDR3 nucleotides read TGCAGCGCCCTGACAGGAGGATCCTACGAGCAGTACTTC.

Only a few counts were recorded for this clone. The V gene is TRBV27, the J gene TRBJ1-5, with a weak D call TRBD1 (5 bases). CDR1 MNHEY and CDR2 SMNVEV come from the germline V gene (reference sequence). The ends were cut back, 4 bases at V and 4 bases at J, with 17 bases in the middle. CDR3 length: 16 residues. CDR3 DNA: TGTGCCAGCAGTTCCCTCGGGCGTCAGGGTAATCAGCCCCAGCATTTT. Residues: CASSSLGRQGNQPQHF.

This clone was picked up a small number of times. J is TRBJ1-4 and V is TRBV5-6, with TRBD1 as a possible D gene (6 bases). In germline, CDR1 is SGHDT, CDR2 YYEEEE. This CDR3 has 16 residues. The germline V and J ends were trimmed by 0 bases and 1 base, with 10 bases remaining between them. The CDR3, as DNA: TGTGCCAGCAGCTTGGCGGGCAGGGGAACTAATGAAAAACTGTTTTTT. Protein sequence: CASSLAGRGTNEKLFF.

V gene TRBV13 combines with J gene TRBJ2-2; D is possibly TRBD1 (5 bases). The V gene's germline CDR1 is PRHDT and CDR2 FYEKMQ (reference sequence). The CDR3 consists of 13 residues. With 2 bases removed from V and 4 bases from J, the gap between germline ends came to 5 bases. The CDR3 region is CASSLQGTGELFF. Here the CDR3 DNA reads TGTGCCAGCAGCTTACAGGGCACCGGGGAGCTGTTTTTT.

The CDR3 here is CASSQAGGPTNEKLFF. The CDR3 DNA reads as TGTGCCAGCAGCCAAGCGGGGGGCCCTACTAATGAAAAACTGTTTTTT. The rearrangement links TRBV4-2 to TRBJ1-4; possibly TRBD1 for D (6 bases). The V end lost 1 base, the J end lost 2 bases, and 11 bases lay between the germline ends. Germline V gene lookup returns CDR1 LGHNA and CDR2 YNFKEQ. This CDR3 spans 16 amino acids.

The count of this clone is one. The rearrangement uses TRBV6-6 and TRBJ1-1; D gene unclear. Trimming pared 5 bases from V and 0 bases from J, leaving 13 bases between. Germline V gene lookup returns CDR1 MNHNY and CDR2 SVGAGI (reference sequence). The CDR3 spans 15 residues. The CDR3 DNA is TGTGCCAGCAGTCCCCGGACGGATTTGAACACTGAAGCTTTCTTT. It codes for CASSPRTDLNTEAFF.

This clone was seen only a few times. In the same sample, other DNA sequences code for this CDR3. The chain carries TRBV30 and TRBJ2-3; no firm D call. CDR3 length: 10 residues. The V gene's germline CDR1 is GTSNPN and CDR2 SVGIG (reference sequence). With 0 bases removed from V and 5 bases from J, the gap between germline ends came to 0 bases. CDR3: CAWSVDTQYF. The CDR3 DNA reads TGTGCCTGGAGTGTAGATACGCAGTATTTT.

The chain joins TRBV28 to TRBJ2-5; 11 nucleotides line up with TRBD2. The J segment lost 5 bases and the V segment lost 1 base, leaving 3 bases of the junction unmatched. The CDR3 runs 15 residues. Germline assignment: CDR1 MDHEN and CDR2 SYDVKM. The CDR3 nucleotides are TGTGCCAGCAGTTTATCACTAGCGGGAGTTGAGACCCAGTACTTC. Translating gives CASSLSLAGVETQYF.

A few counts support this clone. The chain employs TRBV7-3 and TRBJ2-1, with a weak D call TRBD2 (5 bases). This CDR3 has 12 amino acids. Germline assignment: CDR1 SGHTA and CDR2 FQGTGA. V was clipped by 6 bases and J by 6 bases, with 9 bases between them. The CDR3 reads CASSRAGNEQFF. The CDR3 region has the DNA TGTGCCAGCAGTCGGGCGGGCAATGAGCAGTTCTTC.